This T cell receptor beta chain is drawn from a study of post-analysis software for immune sequencing data. Study details: The disease courses covered relapsing-remitting, secondary progressive and progressive-relapsing multiple sclerosis.

Unique molecular identifiers were built into the TCR beta cDNA libraries. Out of 1 to 10 million T cells, some 500,000 cDNA molecules were generated. TCRdb re-analysed the PCR reads in MiXCR, keeping a single row per CDR3 protein. The profile shows about 430,000 distinct CDR3 sequences, approximately 42% of them singletons. Broader study findings: In patients, 4 to 6 TRBV segments were more frequent than in controls, with TRBV5-6, TRBV5-1 and TRBV20-1 among them.

A note on this clonotype: No antigen is known for it.

The CDR3 is made up of 16 amino acids. Germline values: CDR1 LGHNA, CDR2 YNFKEQ. V lost 1 base and J 0 bases, leaving 7 bases between the germline ends. The sequencing input was blood. The genes are TRBV4-2 and TRBJ2-6; weak D call: TRBD1 (6 bases). The receptor was isolated from a girl aged 2-10 years with multiple sclerosis. CDR3 nucleotides: TGTGCCAGCAGCCAAGTCAGGGGCTCTGGGGCCAACGTCCTGACTTTC. This translates into CASSQVRGSGANVLTF.